These 21 T cell receptor beta chains originate from one sample sequenced in a study of T-cell reconstitution after alpha-beta-depleted transplantation in children. The authors prepared the TCRbeta library with unique molecular identifiers. TCRdb re-analysed the PCR reads in MiXCR, keeping a single row per CDR3 protein. The table records a few hundred thousand distinct CDR3 sequences, about a quarter of them present only once. The input for sequencing was PBMCs, mostly from graft donor cells, taken 180 days after TCRalphabeta/CD19-depleted stem cell transplant. These receptors were obtained from a male patient under 18 who had a stem cell transplant for acute lymphoblastic leukemia, so the T cells may come from the graft donor.

The chain employs TRBV4-2 and TRBJ2-2; D ambiguous. The CDR3 consists of 15 residues. CDR1 is LGHNA, CDR2 YNFKEQ, per germline. Trimming left V 0 bases short and J 3 bases short, with 8 bases between. The CDR3 sequence: CASSQDSIDTGELFF. In nucleotides, the CDR3 is TGTGCCAGCAGCCAAGATAGTATAGACACCGGGGAGCTGTTTTTT.

This clonotype was counted only a few times. The chain uses TRBV20-1 and TRBJ2-7, with D perhaps TRBD1 (6 bases). The V and J ends lost 6 bases and 3 bases respectively, with 12 bases between them. The CDR3 length is 12 residues. The V gene's germline CDR1 is DFQATT and CDR2 SNEGSKA (reference sequence). CDR3 protein: CSAYEDSYEQYF. As DNA, the CDR3 is TGCAGTGCGTACGAGGACAGCTACGAGCAGTACTTC.

This chain uses TRBV11-2 with TRBJ2-7; tentatively, D is TRBD1 or TRBD2 (5 bases each). Trimming took 6 bases from V and 3 from J, leaving 21 bases between them. This CDR3 has 16 residues. Germline V CDR1 and CDR2: SGHAT, FQNNGV. Here the CDR3 reads CASSFTTGTGSYEQYF. The CDR3 nucleotides read TGTGCCAGCAGTTTTACCACCGGGACGGGTAGCTACGAGCAGTACTTC.

The chain is built from TRBV5-1 and TRBJ2-7; D may be TRBD2 (5 bases). V lost 0 bases and J 2 bases, leaving 12 bases between the germline ends. The CDR3 contains 15 residues. Per germline, CDR1 SGHRS and CDR2 YFSETQ. CDR3 protein: CASSLGSTSTYEQYF. The CDR3 coding sequence is TGCGCCAGCAGCTTGGGATCTACTAGTACCTACGAGCAGTACTTC. Based on the CDR3 plus reference TRBV5-1 and TRBJ2-7, the full variable domain is KAGVTQTPRYLIKTRGQQVTLSCSPISGHRSVSWYQQTPGQGLQFLFEYFSETQRNKGNFPGRFSGRQFSNSRSEMNVSTLELGDSALYLCASSLGSTSTYEQYFGPGTRLTVT.

The chain combines TRBV6-5 with TRBJ1-3; D may be TRBD1 (5 bases). Germline CDR1 MNHEY, CDR2 SVGAGI. V lost 2 bases and J lost 4, with 9 bases in between. The CDR3 extends over 14 amino acids. The CDR3 sequence: CASSYQGPGNTIYF. CDR3 in DNA: TGTGCCAGCAGTTACCAGGGACCGGGAAACACCATATATTTT.

The chain links TRBV7-9 to TRBJ1-1, with TRBD1 matching over 7 bases. CDR3 length: 12 amino acids. Looked up from germline, CDR1 is SEHNR and CDR2 is FQNEAQ (reference sequence). Trimming at V came to 5 bases and at J to 7 bases, leaving 4 bases not matched to a gene. CDR3 nucleotide sequence: TGTGCCAGCAGCGGAGGACAGGATGAAGCTTTCTTT. This gives the protein CASSGGQDEAFF.

This clonotype was seen many times. The V and J genes are TRBV7-9 and TRBJ2-5; either TRBD1 or TRBD2 may fit D (5 bases each). CDR1 is SEHNR and CDR2 is FQNEAQ in the germline V gene (reference sequence). Trimming took off 6 bases at V and 7 bases at J, with 15 bases between the two ends. This CDR3 comprises 13 residues. CDR3: CASSLTGQGTQYF. As DNA, the CDR3 is TGTGCCAGCAGTTTAACGGGGCAGGGGACCCAGTACTTC.

This clonotype showed up just a few times. This rearrangement joins TRBV18 to TRBJ2-1; TRBD2 aligns across 8 bases. J was trimmed by 4 bases and V by 0 bases; bases with no gene match: 5. Germline V gene sequence: CDR1 KGHSH, CDR2 LQKENI. The CDR3 totals 16 residues. CDR3 residues: CASSPPGGRIYNEQFF. CDR3 sequence (DNA): TGTGCCAGCTCACCACCGGGCGGGAGGATTTACAATGAGCAGTTCTTC.

The V and J genes are TRBV20-1 and TRBJ2-1; tentative D call: TRBD1 (5 bases). Between the trimmed V and J ends, which lost 3 bases and 0 bases, there was a span of 15 bases. Germline values: CDR1 DFQATT, CDR2 SNEGSKA (reference sequence). The CDR3 loop spans 16 amino acids. The CDR3 DNA sequence: TGCAGTGCTAGGGTAAGGGGCCGGAGCTCCTACAATGAGCAGTTCTTC. It codes for CSARVRGRSSYNEQFF.

This clonotype was found a few times. The J gene is TRBJ2-6, the V gene TRBV5-1; TRBD2 matches 8 bases. Germline CDR1 and CDR2: SGHRS and YFSETQ. The CDR3 runs to 16 residues. The V segment lost 1 base and the J segment 3 bases; nucleotides outside the gene matches: 3. The CDR3, as DNA: TGCGCCAGCAGCTTGACGGGAGGGCATGGGGCCAACGTCCTGACTTTC. Protein sequence: CASSLTGGHGANVLTF.

The chain employs TRBV7-3 and TRBJ2-5; weak D call: TRBD1 (5 bases). The germline V gene encodes CDR1 SGHTA and CDR2 FQGTGA. The CDR3 runs 14 residues. Trimming cost V 5 bases and J 5 bases, with 15 bases left between them. The CDR3 loop is CASSQVGLGETQYF. The CDR3 region has the DNA TGTGCCAGCAGCCAAGTGGGGCTGGGGGAGACCCAGTACTTC.

This chain links TRBV12-3 or TRBV12-4 with TRBJ2-1; 10 nucleotides agree with TRBD1. V gave up 4 bases and J gave up 4 bases; unmatched junction bases: 1. This CDR3 has 14 amino acids. The CDR3 coding sequence is TGTGCCAGCAGTTGGACAGGGGGTTACAATGAGCAGTTCTTC. Translated: CASSWTGGYNEQFF.

CDR3 sequence (DNA): TGTGCCAGCAGTTACTCGGACCCGTCCTGGGGTATCGGCTACACCTTC. It is translated as CASSYSDPSWGIGYTF. This chain links TRBV6-2 or TRBV6-3 with TRBJ1-2; D gene ambiguous. Trimming shortened V by 0 bases and J by 8 bases, and 19 bases separated the two germline ends. This CDR3 has 16 amino acids. Germline V CDR1 and CDR2: MNHEY, SVGEGT.

The J gene is TRBJ2-7, the V gene TRBV27; D possibly uses TRBD1 or TRBD2 (6 bases each). The CDR3 loop spans 15 amino acids. V gave up 6 bases and J gave up 7 bases, with 22 bases separating them. Germline CDR1 reads MNHEY; CDR2 reads SMNVEV (reference sequence). CDR3 DNA: TGTGCCAGCAGGGTGGAGGGGGAAGACGGGCGGGAGCAGTACTTC. Residues: CASRVEGEDGREQYF.

This clonotype was seen a handful of times. The CDR3 here is CATSRSSGRAGLPQYF. The DNA of the CDR3 is TGTGCCACCAGCAGATCTAGCGGGAGGGCCGGTCTCCCGCAGTATTTT. This chain links TRBV15 with TRBJ2-3; 12 positions agree with TRBD2. Germline values: CDR1 LNHNV, CDR2 YYDKDF (reference sequence). Unmatched junction bases numbered 10, after V lost 2 bases and J lost 10 bases. The length of the CDR3 is 16 residues.

CDR3 sequence reads: CSARATGLFNQPQHF. The CDR3 nucleotides are TGCAGTGCTAGGGCAACCGGGCTTTTTAATCAGCCCCAGCATTTT. This chain joins TRBV20-1 and TRBJ1-5; no clear D. This CDR3 is 15 amino acids long. Germline assignment: CDR1 DFQATT and CDR2 SNEGSKA (reference sequence). Trimming took 3 bases from V and 4 from J, leaving 16 bases between them.

J is TRBJ1-5 and V is TRBV20-1; 7 bases align to TRBD1. J lost 7 bases, V lost 1 base, and 7 bases had no gene match. Germline CDR1 and CDR2: DFQATT and SNEGSKA (reference sequence). The length of the CDR3 is 14 residues. The CDR3 loop is CSARVGRGRQPQHF. CDR3 DNA: TGCAGTGCTAGAGTGGGCAGGGGGAGGCAGCCCCAGCATTTT.

J is TRBJ2-5 and V is TRBV10-3, with D perhaps matching TRBD1 (6 bases). This CDR3 region has 15 residues. Germline-derived CDR1 and CDR2 are ENHRY and SYGVKD. V gave up 9 bases and J gave up 5 bases, with 22 bases separating them. The CDR3 DNA follows: TGTGCCATAGGGACCCTAAACAGGGAAGGGGAGACCCAGTACTTC. Its protein product is CAIGTLNREGETQYF.

This clonotype was seen only a few times. The CDR3 reads CASSNLAGSTDTQYF. DNA for the CDR3: TGTGCCAGCAGCAACTTGGCGGGGAGCACAGATACGCAGTATTTT. The chain links TRBV7-9 to TRBJ2-3; possible D gene TRBD2, 6 bases. V shed 5 bases and J shed 0 bases, with 12 bases lying between them. CDR3 length equals 15 residues. Germline values: CDR1 SEHNR, CDR2 FQNEAQ (reference sequence).

In this sample, this clonotype turned up a few times. The CDR3 DNA reads TGTGCCAGCAGCTTACGAGGCGGGAGTGGCCCCTACGAGCAGTACTTC. This encodes CASSLRGGSGPYEQYF. The rearrangement links TRBV7-2 to TRBJ2-7; 7 nucleotides agree with TRBD2. Looked up from germline, CDR1 is SGHTA and CDR2 is FQGNSA. V was pared by 2 bases and J by 2 bases, with 9 bases of the junction left unmatched. The CDR3 sequence is 16 residues long.

The chain carries TRBV5-1 and TRBJ2-7, with 9 bases identical to TRBD2. V dropped 0 bases and J dropped 4; count of bases not matched to a gene: 11. The CDR3 consists of 17 residues. Germline lookup yields CDR1 SGHRS and CDR2 YFSETQ. The CDR3 nucleotides read TGCGCCAGCAGCTTGGGGATCCCCTGCAGCGGGAGGTACGAGCAGTACTTC. As protein: CASSLGIPCSGRYEQYF. Drawing the rest from reference TRBV5-1 and TRBJ2-7, the complete variable domain is KAGVTQTPRYLIKTRGQQVTLSCSPISGHRSVSWYQQTPGQGLQFLFEYFSETQRNKGNFPGRFSGRQFSNSRSEMNVSTLELGDSALYLCASSLGIPCSGRYEQYFGPGTRLTVT.